The clone carrying this T cell receptor (beta chain) was counted a single time. Its cognate antigen is unknown. This sample was taken from a study of siplizumab effects on memory and regulatory T cells. General observations from the study: Suppressive activity of Tregs proliferating in siplizumab cultures remained unconfirmed. Researchers could not give a naive or memory phenotype to roughly 75-95% of proliferating CD4+ or CD8+ clones. There appeared to be greater diversity in naive T cells than in memory cells, and naive T cells seemed major contributors to the alloresponse.

Assaying covered approximately 10^5 TCR templates per sample. Some clones are missing from TCRdb's copy, which holds only in-frame ones; the method was immunoSEQ multiplex PCR. The sample yields about 52,000 clones, about 97% seen once. V was cut by 0 bases and J by 6 bases, with 16 bases left in between. The CDR3 is 16 residues long. Germline CDR1 reads SGDLS; CDR2 reads YYNGEE. The source is a human donor in good health. The sequencing sample was made of naive CD4+ T cells sorted from blood. The chain combines TRBV9 with TRBJ2-1, with a weak D call TRBD2 (6 bases). Written as DNA, the CDR3 is TGTGCCAGCAGCGTAGGAGGAGCGGGCAGGGTCAATGAGCAGTTCTTC. It specifies CASSVGGAGRVNEQFF.